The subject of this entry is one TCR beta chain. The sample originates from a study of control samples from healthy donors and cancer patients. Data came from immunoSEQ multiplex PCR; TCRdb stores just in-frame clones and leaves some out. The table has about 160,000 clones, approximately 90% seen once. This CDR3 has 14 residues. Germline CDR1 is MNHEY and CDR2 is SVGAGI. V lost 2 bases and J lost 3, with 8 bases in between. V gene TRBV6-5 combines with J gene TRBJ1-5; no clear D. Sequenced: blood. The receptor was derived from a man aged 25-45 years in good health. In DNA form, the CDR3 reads TGTGCCAGCAGTTACAAGGCTTCCAATCAGCCCCAGCATTTT. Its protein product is CASSYKASNQPQHF.